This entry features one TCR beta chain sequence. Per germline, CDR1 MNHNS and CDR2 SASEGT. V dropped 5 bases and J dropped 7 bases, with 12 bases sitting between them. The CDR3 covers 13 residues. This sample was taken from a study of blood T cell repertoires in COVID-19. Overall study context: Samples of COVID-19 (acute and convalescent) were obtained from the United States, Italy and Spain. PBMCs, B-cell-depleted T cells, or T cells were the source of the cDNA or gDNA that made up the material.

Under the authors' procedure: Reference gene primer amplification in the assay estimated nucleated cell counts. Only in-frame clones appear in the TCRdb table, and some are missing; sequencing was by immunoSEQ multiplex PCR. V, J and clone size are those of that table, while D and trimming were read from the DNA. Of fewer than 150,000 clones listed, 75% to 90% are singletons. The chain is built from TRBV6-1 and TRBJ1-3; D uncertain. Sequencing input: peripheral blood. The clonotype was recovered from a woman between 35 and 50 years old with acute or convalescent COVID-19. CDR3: CASSPTRFNTIYF. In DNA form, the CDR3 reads TGTGCCAGCAGTCCGACAAGGTTTAACACCATATATTTT.